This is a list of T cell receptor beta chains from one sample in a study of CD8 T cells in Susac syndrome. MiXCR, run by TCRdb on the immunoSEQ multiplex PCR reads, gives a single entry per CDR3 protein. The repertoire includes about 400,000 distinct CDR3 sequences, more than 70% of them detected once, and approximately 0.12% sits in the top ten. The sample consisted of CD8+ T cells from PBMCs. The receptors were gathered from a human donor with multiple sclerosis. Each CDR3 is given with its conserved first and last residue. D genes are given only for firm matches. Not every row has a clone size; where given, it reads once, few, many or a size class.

TGTGCCAGCAGCTCGACAGAAAGCTATGGCTACACCTTC | CASSSTESYGYTF | - | TRBV13 | - | TRBJ1-2
TGTGCCAGTAGTGAGGGACCCATCTCTGGGGCCAACGTCCTGACTTTC | CASSEGPISGANVLTF | - | TRBV19 | once | TRBJ2-6
TGTGCCAGCAGCTCGGACAGGGCATTTAGCACAGATACGCAGTATTTT | CASSSDRAFSTDTQYF | TRBD1 | TRBV7-2 | - | TRBJ2-3
TGTGCCAGCAGTACAGGGTTCGGGGAGCTGTTTTTT | CASSTGFGELFF | - | TRBV6-5 | - | TRBJ2-2
TGTGCCAGCAGTCCTTGGACAGGGAGCACAGATACGCAGTATTTT | CASSPWTGSTDTQYF | TRBD1 | TRBV6-4 | few | TRBJ2-3
TGTGCCAGCAGCTTATTACAGCGGGAGACCCAGTACTTC | CASSLLQRETQYF | - | TRBV7-9 | - | TRBJ2-5
TGCGCCAGCAGTGAGCGGGGGTTTCCCTACGAGCAGTACTTC | CASSERGFPYEQYF | - | TRBV10-1 | - | TRBJ2-7
TGTGCCAGCAGTGAAGCAGGGCTCGTCAACACTGGAGCTTTCTTT | CASSEAGLVNTGAFF | - | TRBV6-1 | - | TRBJ1-1
TGTGCCACCAGCAGAGATCCAGCGGCTAGCACAGATACGCAGTATTTT | CATSRDPAASTDTQYF | - | TRBV15 | - | TRBJ2-3
TGTGCCAGCAGTGAAGGGACCGAAGGAGAGACCCAGTACTTC | CASSEGTEGETQYF | - | TRBV2 | - | TRBJ2-5
TGCGCCAGCAGCTTCACGACAGGGAGCCACGAGCAGTACTTC | CASSFTTGSHEQYF | TRBD1 | TRBV5-1 | - | TRBJ2-7
TGCAGCGTTGTTGTTGATACCTACGAGCAGTACTTC | CSVVVDTYEQYF | - | TRBV29-1 | - | TRBJ2-7
TGTGCCAGCAGTGAACTTGAGCTCAGGTTCACTAGCACAGATACGCAGTATTTT | CASSELELRFTSTDTQYF | - | TRBV6-1 | - | TRBJ2-3
TGTGCCAGCAGTGAAGCTGGACAACCCCCAGATACGCAGTATTTT | CASSEAGQPPDTQYF | - | TRBV2 | - | TRBJ2-3
TGTGCCAGCAGCAGTGACCCCAATGAGCAGTTCTTC | CASSSDPNEQFF | - | TRBV7-9 | - | TRBJ2-1
TGTGCCAGCAGCTCCCCGGGACTAGCGAGTAACCCCTACGAGCAGTACTTC | CASSSPGLASNPYEQYF | TRBD2 | TRBV7-9 | - | TRBJ2-7
TGTGCCAGCAGTCAGGGAGAGGGGCAGCCCCAGCATTTT | CASSQGEGQPQHF | - | TRBV12-3/TRBV12-4 | - | TRBJ1-5
TGTGCCAGCAGTGAAGCGTACCACAGGGGGGCAATTTCAGCCTCACACTTCTATGGCTACACCTTC | CASSEAYHRGAISASHFYGYTF | TRBD1 | TRBV6-1 | - | TRBJ1-2
TGTGCCAGCAGCCAGGAGGGGGAATTCTACTATGGCTACACCTTC | CASSQEGEFYYGYTF | - | TRBV3-1 | - | TRBJ1-2
TGTGCCTGCACAGGGTTGGAGGCGGGAGGGCCGGAAATTGAGCAGTTCTTC | CACTGLEAGGPEIEQFF | TRBD2 | TRBV30 | - | TRBJ2-1
TGTGCCAGCAGTTCTCCCTGGGCAACGGATGCCTACGAGCAGTACTTC | CASSSPWATDAYEQYF | - | TRBV27 | - | TRBJ2-7
TGTGCCAGCAGTCACACAGGGGAAGAGACCCAGTACTTC | CASSHTGEETQYF | TRBD1 | TRBV5-8 | few | TRBJ2-5
TGTGCGGAAGGGAGGGGCACTGAAGCTTTCTTT | CAEGRGTEAFF | - | TRBV5-4 | - | TRBJ1-1
TGCGCCAGCAGCCAAGGACCCGGTTGGGACTATGGCTACACCTTC | CASSQGPGWDYGYTF | - | TRBV5-1 | - | TRBJ1-2
TGCAGTGCGGCGGACTCCCTAAACAATCAGCCCCAGCATTTT | CSAADSLNNQPQHF | - | TRBV20-1 | - | TRBJ1-5
TGTGCCAGCAGCTTGGGGGGGGGCTTGGGTCAGCCCCAGCATTTT | CASSLGGGLGQPQHF | - | TRBV7-6 | - | TRBJ1-5
TGTGCCATCAGTAGGGGGGAAGGGGGCGCGGAGACCCAGTACTTC | CAISRGEGGAETQYF | - | TRBV10-3 | - | TRBJ2-5
TGTGCCATCAGGAGCGGGGCCTTCACAGATACGCAGTATTTT | CAIRSGAFTDTQYF | TRBD2 | TRBV10-3 | once | TRBJ2-3
TGTGCCAGCAGCCCTGGGGACAGGACCAATCAGCCCCAGCATTTT | CASSPGDRTNQPQHF | TRBD1 | TRBV5-5 | - | TRBJ1-5
TGTGCCAGCACGCTAGACCCTTGGGGTGAAAAACTGTTTTTT | CASTLDPWGEKLFF | - | TRBV5-8 | once | TRBJ1-4
TGCAGCGTTGAAAACCCTAGCGGGAGGGCTAGCACAGATACGCAGTATTTT | CSVENPSGRASTDTQYF | TRBD2 | TRBV29-1 | once | TRBJ2-3
TGTGCCTGGAAAAGTTTAGCGGGAGTTGTGGATACGCAGTATTTT | CAWKSLAGVVDTQYF | TRBD2 | TRBV30 | - | TRBJ2-3
TGTGCCAGCAGTTTAAGGGCTGTTGGCAGAAGAACCTACGAGCAGTACTTC | CASSLRAVGRRTYEQYF | - | TRBV12-3/TRBV12-4 | - | TRBJ2-7
TGTGCCAGCAGCCTCCGGGACTACGCCTCGCAGTATTTT | CASSLRDYASQYF | TRBD2 | TRBV28 | - | TRBJ2-3
TGTGCCAGCAGTTTTGGGAGTTCAGATACGCAGTATTTT | CASSFGSSDTQYF | - | TRBV27 | - | TRBJ2-3
TGTGCCAGCAGCCAAGTGTGGGACGAGCAGTACTTC | CASSQVWDEQYF | - | TRBV3-1 | - | TRBJ2-7
TGTGCCAGCAGCCCTCAAAACACAGATACGCAGTATTTT | CASSPQNTDTQYF | - | TRBV7-3 | - | TRBJ2-3
TGTGCCAGCAGTTTATCCCAGAAGGAGCTGTTTTTT | CASSLSQKELFF | - | TRBV27 | - | TRBJ2-2
TGTGCCTGGAGTGTAGGGCGGGGGGGCAGAAATGAGCAGTTCTTC | CAWSVGRGGRNEQFF | TRBD2 | TRBV30 | once | TRBJ2-1
TGTGCCAGCAGTTCCCCTCGTGGGTTGAGCTACGAGCAGTACTTC | CASSSPRGLSYEQYF | - | TRBV28 | - | TRBJ2-7
TGTGCCAGCAGTTACTCGACAGGGCAAAACATTCAGTACTTC | CASSYSTGQNIQYF | TRBD1 | TRBV6-6 | - | TRBJ2-4
TGCAGCGCTACCCCAACTGGGGCCAACGTCCTGACTTTC | CSATPTGANVLTF | - | TRBV29-1 | once | TRBJ2-6
TGTGCCAGCAGCTTGCAGGACGGAGGCTACGCCTTC | CASSLQDGGYAF | - | TRBV5-5 | - | TRBJ1-2
TGTGCCAGCAGTCTCCCCGGGAAAGATACGCAGTATTTT | CASSLPGKDTQYF | - | TRBV27 | - | TRBJ2-3
TGTGCCAGCAGCTTAGCGCCAGGCAGGGGCACGTACAATGAGCAGTTCTTC | CASSLAPGRGTYNEQFF | - | TRBV7-6 | - | TRBJ2-1
TGTGCCAGCAGTTACTCGGCGTCCGAAGCAACTAATGAAAAACTGTTTTTT | CASSYSASEATNEKLFF | - | TRBV6-5 | once | TRBJ1-4
TGCAGCGTTGGCGACAGGGTTAACTATGGCTACACCTTC | CSVGDRVNYGYTF | TRBD1 | TRBV29-1 | - | TRBJ1-2
TGCAGCGTTGCTGTGTGGACAGGGGGCACAGATACGCAGTATTTT | CSVAVWTGGTDTQYF | TRBD1 | TRBV29-1 | - | TRBJ2-3
TGTGCCAGCAGCGACCCGTTCGGGGGCACCGGGGAGCTGTTTTTT | CASSDPFGGTGELFF | - | TRBV7-3 | - | TRBJ2-2